These 9 T cell receptor beta chains were all obtained from the same sample, sequenced in a study of CD8 T cells in ankylosing spondylitis. From the 5' RACE reads, TCRdb called clonotypes with MiXCR, one entry per CDR3 protein. This table has 230,000 or so distinct CDR3 sequences, more than 15% appearing once. The material sequenced was blood, either unsorted or a sorted T cell fraction (not recorded which). These receptors all come from a male donor with ankylosing spondylitis or in good health (not recorded which).

V and J are TRBV5-5 and TRBJ2-5; 9 bases agree with TRBD2. V shed 3 bases and J 0 bases; nucleotides not matched to a gene: 12. The CDR3 is made up of 18 amino acids. Per the germline V gene, CDR1 is SGHKS and CDR2 is YYEKEE (reference sequence). Written as DNA, the CDR3 is TGTGCCAGCAGCTCTAAGAGTTTAGCGGGAGCGTACCAAGAGACCCAGTACTTC. Its translation is CASSSKSLAGAYQETQYF.

The gene calls are TRBV5-1 and TRBJ2-2; TRBD2 aligns across 11 bases. There are 16 residues in the CDR3. Germline assignment: CDR1 SGHRS and CDR2 YFSETQ. V shed 1 base, J shed 6 bases, and the junction held 5 bases outside the gene matches. CDR3 in amino acids: CASSLTSGSVAGELFF. The CDR3 DNA is TGCGCCAGCAGCTTGACTAGCGGGAGCGTTGCCGGGGAGCTGTTTTTT.

The V gene is TRBV12-3 or TRBV12-4, the J gene TRBJ1-2; 9 bases are a match to TRBD1. The CDR3 extends over 15 amino acids. V shed 0 bases, J shed 4 bases, and the junction held 3 bases outside the gene matches. The CDR3 nucleotides read TGTGCCAGCAGTTTAGCGGGACAGGGTACCTATGGCTACACCTTC. This gives the protein CASSLAGQGTYGYTF.

This clonotype is labeled medium-sized. DNA of the CDR3: TGCGCCAGCAGCTTACCGGGTACTAACTATGGCTACACCTTC. This translates into CASSLPGTNYGYTF. The chain recombines TRBV5-1 with TRBJ1-2; D remains ambiguous. Per the germline V gene, CDR1 is SGHRS and CDR2 is YFSETQ. This CDR3 has 14 residues. Trimming shortened V by 2 bases and J by 0 bases, and 8 bases separated the two germline ends.

This clonotype was recorded a few times. The chain is built from TRBV4-1 and TRBJ1-2; D might be TRBD1 (6 bases). CDR1 MGHRA and CDR2 YSYEKL come from the germline V gene. V was trimmed by 4 bases and J by 2 bases, leaving 14 bases between them. The CDR3 has 15 residues. The CDR3 DNA follows: TGCGCCAGCAGCCCCGTCCAGGACAGCAACTATGGCTACACCTTC. Amino acids: CASSPVQDSNYGYTF.

This clonotype was detected only a few times. The chain couples TRBV29-1 to TRBJ2-1; D ambiguous. Germline assignment: CDR1 SQVTM and CDR2 ANQGSEA. The CDR3 is 11 residues long. The germline V and J ends were trimmed by 6 bases and 4 bases, with 7 bases remaining between them. The CDR3: CSVQSYNEQFF. The CDR3 DNA reads TGCAGCGTCCAGTCTTACAATGAGCAGTTCTTC.

Only a few counts were recorded for this clonotype. This chain uses TRBV19 with TRBJ1-1, with no clear D. The CDR3 runs 11 residues. V was pared by 5 bases and J by 11 bases, with 12 bases between. The V gene's germline CDR1 is LNHDA and CDR2 SQIVND (reference sequence). The CDR3 nucleotides are TGTGCCAGTAGTGCCCCCCCCGTGGCTTTCTTT. Its protein is CASSAPPVAFF.

This clonotype came up many times. The rearrangement joins TRBV5-6 to TRBJ2-3, with TRBD1 as a possible D gene (6 bases). V lost 4 bases, J lost 3 bases, and 18 bases lay in between. The germline V gene has CDR1 SGHDT and CDR2 YYEEEE. This CDR3 contains 16 residues. This chain's CDR3 is CASSELQGSGTDTQYF. The CDR3 DNA reads TGTGCCAGCAGCGAACTACAGGGATCGGGAACAGATACGCAGTATTTT.

Concerning this clonotype itself: The germline gene is not matched at one end of the junction; a read error may be the cause. This chain links TRBV9 with TRBJ2-2, with a weak D call TRBD2 (6 bases). The germline gives CDR1 SGDLS, CDR2 YYNGEE. The CDR3 runs 15 residues. This CDR3 reads CASSISGSNSGELFF. The CDR3 DNA reads as TGTGCCAGCAGCATCAGCGGGTCGAACTCCGGGGAGCTGTTTTTT.